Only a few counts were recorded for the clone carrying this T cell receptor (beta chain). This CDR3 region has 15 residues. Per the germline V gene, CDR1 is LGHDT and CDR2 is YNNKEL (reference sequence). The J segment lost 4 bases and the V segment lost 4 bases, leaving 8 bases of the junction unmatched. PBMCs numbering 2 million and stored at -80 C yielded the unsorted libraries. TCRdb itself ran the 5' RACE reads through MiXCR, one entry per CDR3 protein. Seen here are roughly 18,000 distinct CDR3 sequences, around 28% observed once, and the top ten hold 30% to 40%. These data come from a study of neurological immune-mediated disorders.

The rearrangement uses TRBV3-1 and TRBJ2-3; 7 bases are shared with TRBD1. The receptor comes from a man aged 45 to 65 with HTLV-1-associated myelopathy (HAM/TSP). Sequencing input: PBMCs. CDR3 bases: TGTGCCAGCAGCCCACGGAGAGGGGGCGCAGATACGCAGTATTTT. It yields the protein CASSPRRGGADTQYF.